These 24 T cell receptor beta chains share one sample of origin, sequenced in a study of shared clonotypes between healthy human individuals. Sequencing was performed with immunoSEQ multiplex PCR; in TCRdb, only in-frame clones are kept and a portion is missing. The table records around 940,000 clones, over 60% of them present only once. Input material: memory CD4+ T cells sorted from blood. Subset in this sample: CD45RA-negative fraction. The receptors were gathered from a man between 18 and 35 years old in good health.

The rearrangement uses TRBV28 and TRBJ1-5, with 8 bases identical to TRBD1. CDR1 and CDR2 from the germline V gene are MDHEN and SYDVKM. V dropped 3 bases and J dropped 0; count of bases not matched to a gene: 4. The CDR3 spans 16 residues. DNA for the CDR3: TGTGCCAGCAGTTTGAGGACAGGGAGTAGCAATCAGCCCCAGCATTTT. Its protein is CASSLRTGSSNQPQHF.

This clone was seen more than once but under ten times. The chain employs TRBV2 and TRBJ2-1, with D tentatively TRBD1 (6 bases). The ends were cut back, 4 bases at V and 1 base at J, with 17 bases in the middle. Germline assignment: CDR1 SNHLY and CDR2 FYNNEI. This CDR3 has 17 amino acids. For the CDR3, the DNA is TGTGCCAGCAGTGGACGTTACAGGGTTGGGTCCTACAATGAGCAGTTCTTC. It encodes CASSGRYRVGSYNEQFF.

This clone was observed a single time. The rearrangement uses TRBV18 and TRBJ2-7; 9 bases agree with TRBD2. V shed 0 bases and J 6 bases; nucleotides not matched to a gene: 12. The CDR3 has 17 amino acids. The germline V gene has CDR1 KGHSH and CDR2 LQKENI. The chain's CDR3 is CASSPPAGTSSVPEQYF. The CDR3, as DNA: TGTGCCAGCTCACCACCGGCCGGGACTAGCTCGGTACCCGAGCAGTACTTC.

The chain carries TRBV29-1 and TRBJ1-2, with D possibly TRBD1 on 5 matching bases. The CDR3 runs to 13 residues. The V end was cut by 1 base, the J end by 2 bases, with 8 bases between. Germline lookup yields CDR1 SQVTM and CDR2 ANQGSEA. The CDR3 nucleotides read TGCAGCGTTGAAGGGGAGGGGAACTATGGCTACACCTTC. This encodes CSVEGEGNYGYTF.

To note about this clone: In the same sample, other DNA sequences code for this CDR3. For the CDR3, the DNA is TGCGCCAGCAGCTTGGAGGCGGGCCCCTACGAGCAGTACTTC. It translates to CASSLEAGPYEQYF. The rearrangement joins TRBV5-1 to TRBJ2-7; perhaps TRBD2 as D (5 bases). Germline V gene lookup returns CDR1 SGHRS and CDR2 YFSETQ. V was trimmed by 0 bases and J by 2 bases, leaving 9 bases between them. There are 14 residues in the CDR3. The full variable domain, rest sourced from reference TRBV5-1 and TRBJ2-7, is KAGVTQTPRYLIKTRGQQVTLSCSPISGHRSVSWYQQTPGQGLQFLFEYFSETQRNKGNFPGRFSGRQFSNSRSEMNVSTLELGDSALYLCASSLEAGPYEQYFGPGTRLTVT.

This clone has a handful of counts. This may be a read error: a much more frequent sequence differs by one nucleotide. The chain combines TRBV7-9 with TRBJ2-5; D gene unclear. V was clipped by 3 bases and J by 0 bases, with 5 bases between them. Per germline, CDR1 SEHNR and CDR2 FQNEAQ (reference sequence). CDR3 length: 13 residues. The CDR3 here is CASSLSNQETQYF. The CDR3 region has the DNA TGTGCCAGCAGCTTGTCGAACCAAGAGACCCAGTACTTC.

J is TRBJ1-5 and V is TRBV19; tentatively, D is TRBD1 (6 bases). The CDR3 runs 17 residues. V lost 7 bases, J lost 7 bases, and 26 bases lay in between. Per germline, CDR1 LNHDA and CDR2 SQIVND (reference sequence). CDR3 nucleotide sequence: TGTGCCAGTACTACGGACGACAGGAGGGGAGCGGGGCAGCCCCAGCATTTT. Amino acid sequence: CASTTDDRRGAGQPQHF.

This clone was found a few times. This sequence joins TRBV6-1 and TRBJ1-6; D ambiguous. Looked up from germline, CDR1 is MNHNS and CDR2 is SASEGT. The CDR3 totals 14 residues. The V end lost 4 bases, the J end lost 5 bases, and 9 bases lay between the germline ends. In DNA form, the CDR3 reads TGTGCCAGCAGTGTGTCGGGGAATAATTCACCCCTCCACTTT. It yields the protein CASSVSGNNSPLHF.

The V and J genes are TRBV10-1 and TRBJ2-7; D is unresolved. This CDR3 contains 15 residues. Germline assignment: CDR1 WNHNN and CDR2 SYGVQD (reference sequence). The V and J ends lost 1 base and 0 bases respectively, with 10 bases between them. CDR3 DNA: TGCGCCAGCAGTGAGTACTTCTCCGTCTCCTACGAGCAGTACTTC. As protein: CASSEYFSVSYEQYF.

CDR3 in DNA: TGCGCCAGCAGCTTTGATAGCGGGAGGAAAAATGAGCAGTTCTTC. It encodes CASSFDSGRKNEQFF. This chain links TRBV5-1 with TRBJ2-1; 10 bases agree with TRBD2. With V trimmed by 2 bases and J by 7 bases, 6 bases remained unmatched. Germline V gives CDR1 SGHRS, CDR2 YFSETQ. The CDR3 loop spans 15 amino acids.

The V gene is TRBV5-1, the J gene TRBJ2-7, with D perhaps matching TRBD2 (6 bases). The germline V and J ends were trimmed by 0 bases and 3 bases, with 10 bases remaining between them. The CDR3 covers 14 residues. Germline lookup yields CDR1 SGHRS and CDR2 YFSETQ. For the CDR3, the DNA is TGCGCCAGCAGCTTGGGGATGGGGGGCTACGAGCAGTACTTC. It encodes CASSLGMGGYEQYF.

This clone was detected once. The chain combines TRBV19 with TRBJ1-2; D might be TRBD1 (5 bases). The CDR3 runs 17 residues. Between the trimmed V and J ends, which lost 3 bases and 3 bases, there was a span of 20 bases. Germline CDR1 LNHDA, CDR2 SQIVND (reference sequence). The CDR3 coding sequence is TGTGCCAGTAGTATCTACCTCAACGGGGGGTTTGACTATGGCTACACCTTC. It codes for CASSIYLNGGFDYGYTF.

The CDR3 region has the DNA TGTGCCAGCAGCCCTCAATGGGGGCCGAGGGAGACCCAGTACTTC. Translating it yields CASSPQWGPRETQYF. The V and J genes are TRBV7-2 and TRBJ2-5, with a possible D match to TRBD1 (6 bases). The CDR3 sequence is 15 residues long. Trimming stripped 5 bases from V and 5 bases from J, with 18 bases between. CDR1 and CDR2 (germline): SGHTA, FQGNSA.

The chain employs TRBV5-1 and TRBJ2-5; the D gene is possibly TRBD1 (6 bases). Trimming removed 2 bases at V and 1 base at J, with 12 bases between. The CDR3 sequence is 15 residues long. CDR1 is SGHRS, CDR2 YFSETQ, per germline. CDR3 bases: TGCGCCAGCAGCTTACTGGGGGCGTCCCAAGAGACCCAGTACTTC. Its protein is CASSLLGASQETQYF.

The rearrangement uses TRBV5-1 and TRBJ1-1; D gene ambiguous. CDR1 and CDR2 (germline): SGHRS, YFSETQ. The length of the CDR3 is 15 residues. Deletions cut 0 bases from V and 5 bases from J, with 14 bases between. CDR3 nucleotide sequence: TGCGCCAGCAGCTTGGTGTCCGGGTTGGGGACTGAAGCTTTCTTT. Translating it yields CASSLVSGLGTEAFF.

This clone came up once. This chain joins TRBV11-3 and TRBJ2-1; the match to TRBD2 covers 7 bases. The germline gives CDR1 SGHNT, CDR2 YENEEA. The CDR3 is made up of 16 amino acids. The trim removed 4 bases at V and 9 bases at J, leaving 15 bases unmatched. CDR3 nucleotides: TGTGCCAGCAGCTCGCCCCCCGGGAGGAACTCGGGTGAGCAGTTCTTC. Amino acid sequence: CASSSPPGRNSGEQFF.

The chain links TRBV5-1 to TRBJ2-7; D is unresolved. The CDR3 runs 12 residues. CDR1 is SGHRS, CDR2 YFSETQ, per germline. The V and J ends lost 4 bases and 6 bases respectively, with 11 bases between them. The CDR3 sequence is CASSSPSFEQYF. CDR3 DNA: TGCGCCAGCAGCAGCCCTAGTTTCGAGCAGTACTTC.

The chain links TRBV11-3 to TRBJ2-2; D not resolved. The germline V gene has CDR1 SGHNT and CDR2 YENEEA. The CDR3 spans 13 residues. The V gene lost 1 base and the J gene lost 6 bases, with 6 bases spanning the gap. The CDR3 bases are TGTGCCAGCAGCTTAGGGCAGGCCGGGGAGCTGTTTTTT. Amino acid sequence: CASSLGQAGELFF.

The rearrangement joins TRBV19 to TRBJ1-2; 8 nucleotides match TRBD1. CDR1 LNHDA and CDR2 SQIVND come from the germline V gene (reference sequence). V was clipped by 7 bases and J by 3 bases; unmatched bases: 7. The CDR3 spans 14 residues. Written as DNA, the CDR3 is TGTGCCAGTACGAGGACAGGGTTGGACTATGGCTACACCTTC. This sequence encodes CASTRTGLDYGYTF.

Worth noting for this clone: Different DNA sequences within this sample yield the same CDR3. CDR3 residues: CASSLGQGGTGELFF. For the CDR3, the DNA is TGCGCCAGCAGCCTGGGACAGGGAGGTACCGGGGAGCTGTTTTTT. This chain links TRBV5-1 with TRBJ2-2; TRBD1 aligns across 9 bases. The V and J ends lost 4 bases and 5 bases, in that order; junction bases with no gene match: 6. This CDR3 spans 15 amino acids. Germline loops: CDR1 SGHRS, CDR2 YFSETQ. The full variable domain, completed using reference TRBV5-1 and TRBJ2-2, is KAGVTQTPRYLIKTRGQQVTLSCSPISGHRSVSWYQQTPGQGLQFLFEYFSETQRNKGNFPGRFSGRQFSNSRSEMNVSTLELGDSALYLCASSLGQGGTGELFFGEGSRLTVL.

The gene calls are TRBV2 and TRBJ2-5; D is uncertain. The CDR3 is made up of 13 amino acids. V lost 6 bases, J lost 5 bases, and 13 bases lay in between. The V gene's germline CDR1 is SNHLY and CDR2 FYNNEI. CDR3 sequence reads: CASRADPSETQYF. DNA for the CDR3: TGTGCCAGCAGAGCTGACCCCTCGGAGACCCAGTACTTC.

The chain joins TRBV19 to TRBJ2-7, with D possibly TRBD2 on 5 matching bases. This CDR3 contains 16 residues. Germline V gene lookup returns CDR1 LNHDA and CDR2 SQIVND (reference sequence). With 5 bases removed from V and 0 bases from J, the gap between germline ends came to 17 bases. The CDR3 loop is CASSGIFGRDSYEQYF. The CDR3 DNA is TGTGCCAGTAGTGGCATCTTTGGACGGGACTCCTACGAGCAGTACTTC.

This chain joins TRBV11-2 and TRBJ2-5; 12 bases map to TRBD1. CDR3 length: 16 residues. Germline CDR1 and CDR2: SGHAT and FQNNGV. V gave up 5 bases and J gave up 5 bases; unmatched junction bases: 9. The chain's CDR3 is CASSNRDRGLRETQYF. CDR3 coding DNA: TGTGCCAGCAGCAACCGGGACAGGGGGCTGAGGGAGACCCAGTACTTC.

This chain connects TRBV7-2 to TRBJ1-4; no clear D. The germline V gene has CDR1 SGHTA and CDR2 FQGNSA. This CDR3 has 14 amino acids. V was cut by 6 bases and J by 0 bases, with 8 bases left in between. CDR3 region: CASRPQATNEKLFF. In DNA form, the CDR3 reads TGTGCCAGCAGACCGCAAGCAACTAATGAAAAACTGTTTTTT.